These 15 T cell receptor beta chains originate from one sample sequenced in a study of OX40 agonist ivuxolimab in advanced cancers. TCRdb's table, derived via immunoSEQ multiplex PCR, lists solely in-frame clones and lacks some. The data show around 64,000 clones, with around 82% seen just once and approximately 8.7% held by the top ten. The starting material was CD4+ or CD8+ T cells sorted from blood, obtained in a trial of the OX40 agonist ivuxolimab. These receptors originate from an adult with an advanced solid tumor such as melanoma, head and neck, liver or kidney cancer.

The chain joins TRBV5-1 to TRBJ2-7, with D unclear. Trimming shortened V by 4 bases and J by 7 bases, and 15 bases separated the two germline ends. Germline CDR1 and CDR2: SGHRS and YFSETQ. This CDR3 region has 13 residues. This CDR3 is CASSPGPGLEQYF. The CDR3 nucleotides read TGCGCCAGCAGCCCCGGGCCCGGCCTAGAGCAGTACTTC.

V gene TRBV7-2 combines with J gene TRBJ1-1, with D perhaps TRBD1 (6 bases). V was pared by 5 bases and J by 8 bases, with 15 bases between. Germline V CDR1 and CDR2: SGHTA, FQGNSA. CDR3 length: 13 residues. The CDR3 bases are TGTGCCAGCAGCGCGAGGTACAGGGCGGAAGCTTTCTTT. Translated, it gives CASSARYRAEAFF.

V usage is TRBV2 and J usage is TRBJ2-5, with a tentative D call TRBD1 (6 bases). From germline, CDR1 is SNHLY and CDR2 FYNNEI. V dropped 6 bases and J dropped 3 bases, with 8 bases sitting between them. This CDR3 region has 12 residues. The CDR3 coding sequence is TGTGCCAGCAGGTGGACAGAAGAGACCCAGTACTTC. Translated, it gives CASRWTEETQYF.

This chain uses TRBV6-5 with TRBJ2-3; a weak D match, TRBD1 (5 bases). The CDR3 covers 15 residues. V was pared by 0 bases and J by 1 base, with 8 bases between. The germline gives CDR1 MNHEY, CDR2 SVGAGI. CDR3 sequence: CASSYSGAGTDTQYF. The CDR3 DNA reads TGTGCCAGCAGTTACTCAGGGGCAGGCACAGATACGCAGTATTTT.

The V gene is TRBV7-9, the J gene TRBJ2-5, with 7 bases fitting TRBD1. This CDR3 comprises 17 residues. CDR1 and CDR2 (germline): SEHNR, FQNEAQ (reference sequence). J lost 3 bases, V lost 5 bases, and 15 bases had no gene match. The CDR3 loop is CASSTVLLGTEKETQYF. Written as DNA, the CDR3 is TGTGCCAGCAGCACCGTACTACTCGGGACAGAAAAAGAGACCCAGTACTTC.

This clone has a handful of counts. This chain connects TRBV30 to TRBJ2-3; a possible D gene is TRBD2 (5 bases). This CDR3 region has 15 residues. The germline V gene encodes CDR1 GTSNPN and CDR2 SVGIG (reference sequence). The V end lost 1 base, the J end lost 0 bases, and 11 bases lay between the germline ends. The CDR3 loop is CAWSAAGFSTDTQYF. The CDR3 region has the DNA TGTGCCTGGAGTGCGGCGGGTTTTAGCACAGATACGCAGTATTTT.

This chain uses TRBV4-3 with TRBJ1-2; 7 bases agree with TRBD1. Germline loops: CDR1 LGHNA, CDR2 YSLEER. Trimming removed 0 bases from V and 0 bases from J; junction bases left unmatched: 13. This CDR3 spans 19 amino acids. The CDR3 loop is CASSQDSTPWDSSNYGYTF. For the CDR3, the DNA is TGCGCCAGCAGCCAAGATTCTACCCCGTGGGACAGTTCTAACTATGGCTACACCTTC.

This clone appeared once. The genes are TRBV6-1 and TRBJ2-5; perhaps TRBD2 as D (6 bases). V was trimmed by 7 bases and J by 5 bases, leaving 11 bases between them. Germline CDR1 is MNHNS and CDR2 is SASEGT. This CDR3 region has 12 residues. This chain's CDR3 is CASTRRGETQYF. For the CDR3, the DNA is TGTGCCAGCACCCGACGGGGGGAGACCCAGTACTTC.

This rearrangement joins TRBV9 to TRBJ1-2; tentatively, D is TRBD1 (6 bases). CDR1 and CDR2 from the germline V gene are SGDLS and YYNGEE. Trimming left V 0 bases short and J 3 bases short, with 9 bases between. The CDR3 is 14 residues long. The CDR3 DNA follows: TGTGCCAGCAGCGTAGGACAGGAATACTATGGCTACACCTTC. Translation: CASSVGQEYYGYTF.

CDR3 protein: CASSQSSPAATNEKLFF. CDR3 DNA sequence: TGCGCCAGCAGCCAATCCTCCCCTGCTGCAACTAATGAAAAACTGTTTTTT. The chain couples TRBV4-3 to TRBJ1-4; D is uncertain. Trimming stripped 2 bases from V and 0 bases from J, with 13 bases between. Germline V lookup: CDR1 LGHNA, CDR2 YSLEER. The CDR3 runs to 17 residues.

The V and J genes are TRBV7-9 and TRBJ2-7; D not certain. CDR1 and CDR2 (germline): SEHNR, FQNEAQ (reference sequence). The CDR3 covers 13 residues. Trimming stripped 1 base from V and 6 bases from J, with 10 bases between. The CDR3 DNA is TGTGCCAGCAGCTTAGAGGGCGAGGCCGAGCAGTACTTC. Protein product: CASSLEGEAEQYF.

V gene TRBV6-5 combines with J gene TRBJ1-1; D remains unclear. Trimming removed 0 bases at V and 0 bases at J, with 8 bases between. Germline assignment: CDR1 MNHEY and CDR2 SVGAGI. This CDR3 comprises 15 residues. Here the CDR3 reads CASSYSVGLNTEAFF. As DNA, the CDR3 is TGTGCCAGCAGTTACTCGGTCGGGCTGAACACTGAAGCTTTCTTT.

The chain carries TRBV19 and TRBJ2-2; no clear D. Trimming pared 5 bases from V and 6 bases from J, leaving 19 bases between. Per germline, CDR1 LNHDA and CDR2 SQIVND (reference sequence). The CDR3 length is 16 residues. CDR3 coding DNA: TGTGCCAGTAGTCTACGATTAGAATTTAGGGCCGGGGAGCTGTTTTTT. Translation gives CASSLRLEFRAGELFF.

The chain uses TRBV7-2 and TRBJ2-7; 7 nucleotides agree with TRBD1. Per the germline V gene, CDR1 is SGHTA and CDR2 is FQGNSA. With V trimmed by 4 bases and J by 1 base, 4 bases remained unmatched. This CDR3 is 14 amino acids long. CDR3: CASSWPGQSYEQYF. The CDR3 nucleotides are TGTGCCAGCAGCTGGCCGGGACAGTCCTACGAGCAGTACTTC.

This chain joins TRBV27 and TRBJ2-5; D may match TRBD1 or TRBD2 (6 bases each). This CDR3 contains 15 residues. V shed 5 bases and J shed 5 bases, with 18 bases lying between them. Germline loops: CDR1 MNHEY, CDR2 SMNVEV (reference sequence). The CDR3 sequence is CASSQWGVGGETQYF. The CDR3 nucleotides read TGTGCCAGCAGTCAATGGGGCGTAGGGGGGGAGACCCAGTACTTC.